The next 30 T cell receptor beta chains were all read from a single sample in a study of beta chain features in type 1 diabetes. What was sequenced were expressed TCRB transcripts, since all of the isolated RNA had been reverse transcribed. Profiled with immunoSEQ multiplex PCR; TCRdb holds only in-frame clones, not every one. Of approximately 280,000 clones listed, approximately 16% are singletons. General study findings and limits: When Type 1 diabetes patients were examined, their TCRB CDR3s proved moderately but significantly shorter in all four CD4+ subsets.

Their target antigens are unknown. The specimen was naive CD4+ T cells from blood. These receptors originate from a man aged 18 to 30 with type 1 diabetes.

This clone was seen more than once but under ten times. The V call is TRBV29-1, the J call TRBJ2-3, with a tentative D call TRBD1 (5 bases). With 2 bases removed from V and 10 bases from J, the gap between germline ends came to 10 bases. Germline V gene sequence: CDR1 SQVTM, CDR2 ANQGSEA. This CDR3 is built from 11 residues. CDR3 DNA sequence: TGCAGCGTTGAATGGGGCTCGCCGCAGTATTTT. Protein: CSVEWGSPQYF.

The V call is TRBV5-6, the J call TRBJ2-1, with D possibly TRBD1 on 6 matching bases. Per germline, CDR1 SGHDT and CDR2 YYEEEE. V lost 4 bases and J lost 12, with 17 bases in between. The CDR3 contains 13 residues. The CDR3 DNA reads TGTGCCAGCAGCATCGGGACACTTGAGATGCAGTTCTTC. Its translation is CASSIGTLEMQFF.

This clone showed up just a few times. The chain combines TRBV18 with TRBJ1-1, with 11 bases lining up with TRBD1. Germline CDR1 and CDR2: KGHSH and LQKENI. The CDR3 is 15 amino acids. With 4 bases clipped from V and 5 bases from J, the junction kept 6 bases outside the gene matches. The CDR3 DNA follows: TGTGCCAGCTCACAACAGGGACAGGGGGGTACTGAAGCTTTCTTT. Protein: CASSQQGQGGTEAFF.

This clone appeared a single time. This sequence joins TRBV5-4 and TRBJ2-2; a possible D gene is TRBD1 (5 bases). This CDR3 region has 15 residues. V lost 4 bases, J lost 1 base, and 11 bases lay in between. Looked up from germline, CDR1 is SGHNT and CDR2 is YYREEE (reference sequence). CDR3 coding DNA: TGTGCCAGCAGCACAGGATTGAGGAACACCGGGGAGCTGTTTTTT. This gives the protein CASSTGLRNTGELFF.

This clone was observed a few times. The chain is built from TRBV4-3 and TRBJ1-2; TRBD1 aligns across 7 bases. Per the germline V gene, CDR1 is LGHNA and CDR2 is YSLEER. The CDR3 is made up of 16 amino acids. V dropped 0 bases and J dropped 8; count of bases not matched to a gene: 12. This chain's CDR3 is CASSQDWGRGLRGYTF. CDR3 sequence (DNA): TGCGCCAGCAGCCAAGATTGGGGCAGGGGGTTAAGAGGCTACACCTTC.

This rearrangement joins TRBV27 to TRBJ2-6; D gene uncertain. Per the germline V gene, CDR1 is MNHEY and CDR2 is SMNVEV (reference sequence). Trimming pared 8 bases from V and 1 base from J, leaving 12 bases between. The CDR3 is 15 amino acids. CDR3 DNA sequence: TGTGCCAGCCGAAGAGGTAATTCTGGGGCCAACGTCCTGACTTTC. Translating it yields CASRRGNSGANVLTF.

This chain links TRBV19 with TRBJ2-2; 8 bases map to TRBD1. The length of the CDR3 is 16 residues. Losses at the gene ends were 10 bases for V and 4 bases for J; bases not matched to a gene: 14. Germline CDR1 LNHDA, CDR2 SQIVND (reference sequence). The CDR3: CATPAGQGARTGELFF. As DNA, the CDR3 is TGTGCCACGCCGGCAGGGCAGGGGGCGCGCACCGGGGAGCTGTTTTTT.

The genes are TRBV4-1 and TRBJ1-4; D remains ambiguous. Trimming left V 1 base short and J 11 bases short, with 5 bases between. Germline V lookup: CDR1 MGHRA, CDR2 YSYEKL. The CDR3 has 11 residues. The CDR3 spells CASSQARKLFF. The CDR3 nucleotides are TGCGCCAGCAGCCAAGCACGGAAACTGTTTTTT.

This clone showed up just a few times. This chain connects TRBV18 to TRBJ2-1; D ambiguous. The CDR3 sequence is 12 residues long. V was shortened by 3 bases and J by 9 bases, with 9 bases between the two germline ends. Germline values: CDR1 KGHSH, CDR2 LQKENI. CDR3 region: CASSPRVGEQFF. The CDR3 coding sequence is TGTGCCAGCTCACCCCGGGTAGGTGAGCAGTTCTTC.

The chain recombines TRBV7-9 with TRBJ1-1; D may be TRBD1 (6 bases). CDR1 is SEHNR and CDR2 is FQNEAQ in the germline V gene (reference sequence). The CDR3 has 13 amino acids. V lost 4 bases and J 5 bases, leaving 11 bases between the germline ends. In DNA form, the CDR3 reads TGTGCCAGCAGCTCCGGACAGACGACTGAAGCTTTCTTT. Translated: CASSSGQTTEAFF.

The sample holds a few counts of this clone. The chain recombines TRBV7-9 with TRBJ2-5; D is undetermined. Germline V lookup: CDR1 SEHNR, CDR2 FQNEAQ (reference sequence). V lost 3 bases and J 5 bases, leaving 13 bases between the germline ends. This CDR3 contains 14 residues. In nucleotides, the CDR3 is TGTGCCAGCAGCTTCTCCTTTTGGGCGGAGACCCAGTACTTC. Protein: CASSFSFWAETQYF. Full variable domain (rest looked up from reference TRBV7-9 and TRBJ2-5): DTGVSQNPRHKITKRGQNVTFRCDPISEHNRLYWYRQTLGQGPEFLTYFQNEAQLEKSRLLSDRFSAERPKGSFSTLEIQRTEQGDSAMYLCASSFSFWAETQYFGPGTRLLVL.

This clone was detected only a few times. The chain recombines TRBV5-1 with TRBJ2-1; weak D call: TRBD2 (5 bases). The ends were cut back, 0 bases at V and 12 bases at J, with 7 bases in the middle. Germline assignment: CDR1 SGHRS and CDR2 YFSETQ. The CDR3 extends over 11 amino acids. The CDR3 bases are TGCGCCAGCAGCTTGGTCGGGGTGCAGTTCTTC. Translated: CASSLVGVQFF.

The chain combines TRBV28 with TRBJ1-6; TRBD1 might be the D (6 bases). V was cut by 3 bases and J by 9 bases, with 12 bases left in between. The germline gives CDR1 MDHEN, CDR2 SYDVKM. The CDR3 length is 14 residues. CDR3 sequence: CASSFGGLFSPLHF. The CDR3 DNA sequence: TGTGCCAGCAGTTTCGGGGGGCTCTTTTCACCCCTCCACTTT.

The rearrangement joins TRBV7-9 to TRBJ2-7; TRBD1 agrees at 8 bases. The junction had 3 bases not matched to a gene; V was cut back by 5 bases and J by 0 bases. The CDR3 spans 14 residues. Germline V CDR1 and CDR2: SEHNR, FQNEAQ (reference sequence). CDR3 sequence (DNA): TGTGCCAGCAGCCCGGGACAGGCCTCCTACGAGCAGTACTTC. Translated, it gives CASSPGQASYEQYF.

This clone was counted a few times. V and J are TRBV27 and TRBJ2-1; TRBD2 agrees at 12 bases. In germline, CDR1 is MNHEY, CDR2 SMNVEV (reference sequence). J gave up 5 bases and V 4 bases, and 3 bases lay outside the gene matches. The CDR3 totals 15 residues. The CDR3 reads CASSSLAGGNNEQFF. In DNA form, the CDR3 reads TGTGCCAGCAGTTCCCTAGCGGGGGGGAACAATGAGCAGTTCTTC.

The gene calls are TRBV5-1 and TRBJ2-1; D not certain. V was pared by 0 bases and J by 3 bases, with 4 bases between. Germline-derived CDR1 and CDR2 are SGHRS and YFSETQ. The CDR3 extends over 13 amino acids. DNA for the CDR3: TGCGCCAGCAGCTTGGACAGCTACAATGAGCAGTTCTTC. It specifies CASSLDSYNEQFF.

This clone occurred a few times. DNA for the CDR3: TGCAGCGTTTACGATCGGGACAGCCGATCGGTTAGAGAGACCCAGTACTTC. The encoded protein is CSVYDRDSRSVRETQYF. The chain links TRBV29-1 to TRBJ2-5, with TRBD1 identical over 7 bases. J lost 4 bases, V lost 5 bases, and 19 bases had no gene match. The germline gives CDR1 SQVTM, CDR2 ANQGSEA. CDR3 size: 17 residues.

This clone came up a few times. The chain employs TRBV7-2 and TRBJ2-5; D ambiguous. Germline values: CDR1 SGHTA, CDR2 FQGNSA. This CDR3 region has 15 residues. Trimming removed 1 base at V and 3 bases at J, with 12 bases between. The CDR3 is CASSLVLLTEETQYF. The CDR3 bases are TGTGCCAGCAGCTTAGTTCTCCTAACGGAAGAGACCCAGTACTTC.

V gene TRBV6-5 combines with J gene TRBJ2-5; a weak D match, TRBD1 (5 bases). In germline, CDR1 is MNHEY, CDR2 SVGAGI. With 2 bases removed from V and 5 bases from J, the gap between germline ends came to 18 bases. The CDR3 totals 16 residues. The chain's CDR3 is CASSYGASLGRETQYF. The CDR3 bases are TGTGCCAGCAGTTACGGGGCTTCCCTCGGTCGTGAGACCCAGTACTTC.

This clone was picked up a small number of times. The J gene is TRBJ2-7, the V gene TRBV7-2, with TRBD1 as a possible D gene (5 bases). The CDR3 has 14 residues. Trimming cost V 7 bases and J 6 bases, with 19 bases left between them. Germline V gene lookup returns CDR1 SGHTA and CDR2 FQGNSA. This chain's CDR3 is CASNRQTAPSEQYF. The CDR3, as DNA: TGTGCCAGCAATCGACAGACCGCTCCTAGCGAGCAGTACTTC. The full variable domain, its missing parts supplied by reference TRBV7-2 and TRBJ2-7, is GAGVSQSPSNKVTEKGKDVELRCDPISGHTALYWYRQSLGQGLEFLIYFQGNSAPDKSGLPSDRFSAERTGGSVSTLTIQRTQQEDSAVYLCASNRQTAPSEQYFGPGTRLTVT.

This clone was picked up a small number of times. This sequence joins TRBV5-1 and TRBJ2-3, with 9 bases lining up with TRBD1. This CDR3 region has 15 residues. CDR1 SGHRS and CDR2 YFSETQ come from the germline V gene. The ends lost 4 bases at V and 4 bases at J; junction bases unmatched: 7. The CDR3 region has the DNA TGCGCCAGCAGCAGGACAGGGGTTGGGGCAGATACGCAGTATTTT. Translating it yields CASSRTGVGADTQYF.

This clone came up a few times. This chain links TRBV7-2 with TRBJ2-1, with 10 bases that match TRBD2. The junction had 12 bases not matched to a gene; V was cut back by 3 bases and J by 7 bases. The V gene's germline CDR1 is SGHTA and CDR2 FQGNSA. The length of the CDR3 is 17 residues. The CDR3 loop is CASSFTTSGWRGNEQFF. The CDR3 DNA reads as TGTGCCAGCAGCTTTACGACTAGCGGGTGGAGGGGGAATGAGCAGTTCTTC.

V and J are TRBV5-1 and TRBJ1-1, with no clear D. The ends were cut back, 4 bases at V and 5 bases at J, with 15 bases in the middle. Germline values: CDR1 SGHRS, CDR2 YFSETQ. CDR3 length equals 14 residues. The CDR3 DNA reads TGCGCCAGCAGCACCGGAGGGTTGGGAACTGAAGCTTTCTTT. Protein sequence: CASSTGGLGTEAFF.

This chain connects TRBV30 to TRBJ2-2; tentatively, D is TRBD1 (5 bases). This CDR3 region has 13 residues. The germline V gene encodes CDR1 GTSNPN and CDR2 SVGIG (reference sequence). V lost 0 bases and J 5 bases, leaving 7 bases between the germline ends. The CDR3 loop reads CAWSVKGTGELFF. DNA for the CDR3: TGTGCCTGGAGTGTAAAGGGGACCGGGGAGCTGTTTTTT.

The rearrangement uses TRBV20-1 and TRBJ2-7, with 7 bases aligning to TRBD1. V dropped 6 bases and J dropped 3; count of bases not matched to a gene: 2. Germline V CDR1 and CDR2: DFQATT, SNEGSKA (reference sequence). This CDR3 comprises 11 residues. In nucleotides, the CDR3 is TGCAGTGCGGGGACAGTCTACGAGCAGTACTTC. Translation gives CSAGTVYEQYF.

The gene calls are TRBV11-2 and TRBJ1-1; D is unresolved. The CDR3 totals 14 residues. The germline CDR1 and CDR2 sequences are SGHAT and FQNNGV. The germline V and J ends were trimmed by 2 bases and 0 bases, with 7 bases remaining between them. The CDR3 here is CASSLRVMNTEAFF. CDR3 DNA: TGTGCCAGCAGCTTACGAGTGATGAACACTGAAGCTTTCTTT.

The chain has TRBV2 and TRBJ2-3; 7 bases are shared with TRBD2. The CDR3 has 13 residues. After removal of 4 bases from V and 2 bases from J, the junction contained 0 bases not matched to a gene. Germline values: CDR1 SNHLY, CDR2 FYNNEI. The CDR3 region is CASSGDYTDTQYF. DNA for the CDR3: TGTGCCAGCAGTGGGGACTACACAGATACGCAGTATTTT.

This clone was counted a few times. The V gene is TRBV27, the J gene TRBJ2-7; TRBD1 agrees at 7 bases. Germline assignment: CDR1 MNHEY and CDR2 SMNVEV (reference sequence). V shed 5 bases and J 7 bases; nucleotides not matched to a gene: 17. The CDR3 contains 16 residues. The CDR3 DNA sequence: TGTGCCAGCAGTCCAATAACAGGGGTGAATTCGAGGGAGCAGTACTTC. It is translated as CASSPITGVNSREQYF.

The chain links TRBV19 to TRBJ2-1; 8 bases agree with TRBD2. CDR1 is LNHDA, CDR2 SQIVND, per germline (reference sequence). The junction had 8 bases not matched to a gene; V was cut back by 3 bases and J by 10 bases. CDR3 length equals 14 residues. The CDR3 reads CASSIGGGRSEQFF. CDR3 coding DNA: TGTGCCAGTAGTATCGGGGGCGGGAGGAGCGAGCAGTTCTTC.

The V and J genes are TRBV5-4 and TRBJ2-1; 7 bases agree with TRBD1. CDR1 SGHNT and CDR2 YYREEE come from the germline V gene (reference sequence). J gave up 2 bases and V 0 bases, and 2 bases lay outside the gene matches. The CDR3 consists of 15 residues. CDR3 sequence: CASSLGGGAYNEQFF. The CDR3 DNA is TGTGCCAGCAGCTTGGGAGGGGGCGCCTACAATGAGCAGTTCTTC.